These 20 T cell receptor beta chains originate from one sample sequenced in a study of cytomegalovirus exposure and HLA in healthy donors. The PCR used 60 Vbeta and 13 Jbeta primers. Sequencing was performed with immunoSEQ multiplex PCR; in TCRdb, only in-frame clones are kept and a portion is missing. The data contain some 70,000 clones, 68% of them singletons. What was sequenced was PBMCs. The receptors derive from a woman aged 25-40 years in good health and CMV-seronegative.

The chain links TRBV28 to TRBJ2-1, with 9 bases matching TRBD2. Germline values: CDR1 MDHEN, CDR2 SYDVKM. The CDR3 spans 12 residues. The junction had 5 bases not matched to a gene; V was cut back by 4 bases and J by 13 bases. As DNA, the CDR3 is TGTGCCAGCAGTTCTAGCGGGGTCCGACAGTTCTTC. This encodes CASSSSGVRQFF.

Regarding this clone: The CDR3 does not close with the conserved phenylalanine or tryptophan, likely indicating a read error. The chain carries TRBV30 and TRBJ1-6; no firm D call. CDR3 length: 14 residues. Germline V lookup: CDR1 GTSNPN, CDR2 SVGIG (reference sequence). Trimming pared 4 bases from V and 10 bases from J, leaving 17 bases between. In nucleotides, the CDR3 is TGTGCCTGGAAGGCGGAGGGTGGTAGATCACCCCTCCACCTT. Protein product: CAWKAEGGRSPLHL.

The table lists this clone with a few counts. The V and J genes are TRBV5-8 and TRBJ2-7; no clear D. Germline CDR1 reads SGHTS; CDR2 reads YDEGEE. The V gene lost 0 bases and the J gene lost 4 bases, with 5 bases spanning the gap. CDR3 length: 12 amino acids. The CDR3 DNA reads TGTGCCAGCAGCTTGGTTCGGTACGAGCAGTACTTC. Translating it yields CASSLVRYEQYF.

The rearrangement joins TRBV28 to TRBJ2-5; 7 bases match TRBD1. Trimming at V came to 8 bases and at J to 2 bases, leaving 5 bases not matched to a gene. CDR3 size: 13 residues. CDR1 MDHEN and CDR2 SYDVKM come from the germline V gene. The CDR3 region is CASRGQIQETQYF. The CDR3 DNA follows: TGTGCCAGCCGGGGACAGATACAAGAGACCCAGTACTTC. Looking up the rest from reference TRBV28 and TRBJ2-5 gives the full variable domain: DVKVTQSSRYLVKRTGEKVFLECVQDMDHENMFWYRQDPGLGLRLIYFSYDVKMKEKGDIPEGYSVSREKKERFSLILESASTNQTSMYLCASRGQIQETQYFGPGTRLLVL.

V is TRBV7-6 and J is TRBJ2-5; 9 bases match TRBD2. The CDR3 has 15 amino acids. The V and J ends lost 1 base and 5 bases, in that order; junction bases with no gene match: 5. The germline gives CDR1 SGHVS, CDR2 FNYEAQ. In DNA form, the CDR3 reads TGTGCCAGCAGCTTAGGTAGCGGGGGAGAGGAGACCCAGTACTTC. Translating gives CASSLGSGGEETQYF. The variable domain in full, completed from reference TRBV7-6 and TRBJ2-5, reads GAGVSQSPRYKVTKRGQDVALRCDPISGHVSLYWYRQALGQGPEFLTYFNYEAQQDKSGLPNDRFSAERPEGSISTLTIQRTEQRDSAMYRCASSLGSGGEETQYFGPGTRLLVL.

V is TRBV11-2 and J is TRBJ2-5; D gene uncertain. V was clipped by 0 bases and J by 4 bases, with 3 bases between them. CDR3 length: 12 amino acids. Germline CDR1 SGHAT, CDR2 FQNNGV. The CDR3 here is CASSLDRETQYF. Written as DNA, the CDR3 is TGTGCCAGCAGCTTAGATCGAGAGACCCAGTACTTC.

The CDR3 is CASSEQGRTGNTIYF. The CDR3 DNA is TGTGCCAGCAGTGAACAGGGAAGGACTGGAAACACCATATATTTT. The chain carries TRBV6-1 and TRBJ1-3; the D gene is possibly TRBD1 (5 bases). Trimming stripped 2 bases from V and 2 bases from J, with 10 bases between. From germline, CDR1 is MNHNS and CDR2 SASEGT. The CDR3 extends over 15 amino acids.

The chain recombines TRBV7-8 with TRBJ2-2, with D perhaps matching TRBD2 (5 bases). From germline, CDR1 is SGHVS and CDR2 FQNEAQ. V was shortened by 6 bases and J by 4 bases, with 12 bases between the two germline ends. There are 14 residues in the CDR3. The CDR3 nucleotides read TGTGCCAGCAGTCTAAGGGCGGGCACCGGGGAGCTGTTTTTT. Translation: CASSLRAGTGELFF.

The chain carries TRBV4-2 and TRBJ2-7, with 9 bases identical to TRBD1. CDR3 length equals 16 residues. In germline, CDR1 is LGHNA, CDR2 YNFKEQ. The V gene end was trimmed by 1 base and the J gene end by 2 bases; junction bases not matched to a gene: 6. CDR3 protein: CASSQAHRDRAYEQYF. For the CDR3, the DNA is TGTGCCAGCAGCCAAGCGCACCGGGACAGGGCCTACGAGCAGTACTTC.

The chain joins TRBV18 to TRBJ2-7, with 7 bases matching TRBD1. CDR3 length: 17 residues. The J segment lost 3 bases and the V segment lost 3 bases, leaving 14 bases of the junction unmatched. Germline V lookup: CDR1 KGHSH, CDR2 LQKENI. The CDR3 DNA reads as TGTGCCAGCTCACCGACAGGTCGAAGAGGGGGCAGCTACGAGCAGTACTTC. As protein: CASSPTGRRGGSYEQYF.

CDR3: CAWSVLGGLGNQPQHF. CDR3 sequence (DNA): TGTGCCTGGAGTGTACTGGGGGGGCTCGGCAATCAGCCCCAGCATTTT. The chain recombines TRBV30 with TRBJ1-5; TRBD1 might be the D (6 bases). V was pared by 0 bases and J by 2 bases, with 14 bases between. The length of the CDR3 is 16 residues. Germline V lookup: CDR1 GTSNPN, CDR2 SVGIG (reference sequence).

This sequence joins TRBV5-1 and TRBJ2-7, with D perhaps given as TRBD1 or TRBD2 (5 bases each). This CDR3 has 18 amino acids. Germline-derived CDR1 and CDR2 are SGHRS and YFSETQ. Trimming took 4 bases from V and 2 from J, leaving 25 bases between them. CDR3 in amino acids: CASSLGERVTRRPYEQYF. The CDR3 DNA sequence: TGCGCCAGCAGCCTGGGGGAGAGGGTTACACGGAGACCCTACGAGCAGTACTTC.

DNA for the CDR3: TGTGCCAGCAGCTTGGGGACAAACGAGCAGTACTTC. Amino acid sequence: CASSLGTNEQYF. This chain links TRBV13 with TRBJ2-7; perhaps TRBD1 as D (6 bases). The V gene lost 3 bases and the J gene lost 5 bases, with 8 bases spanning the gap. The CDR3 covers 12 residues. The V gene's germline CDR1 is PRHDT and CDR2 FYEKMQ (reference sequence).

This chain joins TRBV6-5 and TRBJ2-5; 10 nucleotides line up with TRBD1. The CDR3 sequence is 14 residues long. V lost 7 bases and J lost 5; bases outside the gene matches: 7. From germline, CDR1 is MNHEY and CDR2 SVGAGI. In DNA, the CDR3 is TGTGCCAGCAAGGCGACAGGGGGCAGGGAGACCCAGTACTTC. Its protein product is CASKATGGRETQYF.

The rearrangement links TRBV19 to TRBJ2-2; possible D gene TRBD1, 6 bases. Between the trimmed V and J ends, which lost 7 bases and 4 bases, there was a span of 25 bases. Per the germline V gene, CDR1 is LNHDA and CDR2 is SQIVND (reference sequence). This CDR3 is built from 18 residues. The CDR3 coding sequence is TGTGCCAGTAACCCTACAGGGTCCGGAGCTCAGAGCACCGGGGAGCTGTTTTTT. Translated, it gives CASNPTGSGAQSTGELFF.

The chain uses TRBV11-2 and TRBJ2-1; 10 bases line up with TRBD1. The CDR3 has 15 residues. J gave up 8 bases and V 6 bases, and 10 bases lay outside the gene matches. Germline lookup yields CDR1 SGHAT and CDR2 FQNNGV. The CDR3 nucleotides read TGTGCCAGCAGACCCGGGACAGGGGTGTACGATGAGCAGTTCTTC. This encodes CASRPGTGVYDEQFF.

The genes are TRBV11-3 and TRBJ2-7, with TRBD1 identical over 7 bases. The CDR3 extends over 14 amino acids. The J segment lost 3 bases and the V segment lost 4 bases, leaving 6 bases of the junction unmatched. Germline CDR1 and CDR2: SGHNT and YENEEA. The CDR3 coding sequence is TGTGCCAGCAGCTCCGGGACAGATCTCTACGAGCAGTACTTC. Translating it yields CASSSGTDLYEQYF.

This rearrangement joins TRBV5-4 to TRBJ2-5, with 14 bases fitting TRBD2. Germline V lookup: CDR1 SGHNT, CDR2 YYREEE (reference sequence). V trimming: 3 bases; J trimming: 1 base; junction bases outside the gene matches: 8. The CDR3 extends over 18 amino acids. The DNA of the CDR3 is TGTGCCAGCAGCTCTATGACTAGCGGGGGGGCCGTCCAAGAGACCCAGTACTTC. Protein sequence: CASSSMTSGGAVQETQYF.

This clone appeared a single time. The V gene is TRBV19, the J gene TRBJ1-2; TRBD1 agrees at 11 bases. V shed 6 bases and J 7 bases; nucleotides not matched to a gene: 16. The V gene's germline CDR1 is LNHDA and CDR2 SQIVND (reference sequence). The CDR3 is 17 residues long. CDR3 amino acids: CASSPPGTGGPLVGYTF. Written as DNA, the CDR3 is TGTGCCAGTAGCCCCCCCGGGACAGGGGGTCCCCTGGTTGGCTACACCTTC. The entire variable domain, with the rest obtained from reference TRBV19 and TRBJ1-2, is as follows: DGGITQSPKYLFRKEGQNVTLSCEQNLNHDAMYWYRQDPGQGLRLIYYSQIVNDFQKGDIAEGYSVSREKKESFPLTVTSAQKNPTAFYLCASSPPGTGGPLVGYTFGSGTRLTVV.

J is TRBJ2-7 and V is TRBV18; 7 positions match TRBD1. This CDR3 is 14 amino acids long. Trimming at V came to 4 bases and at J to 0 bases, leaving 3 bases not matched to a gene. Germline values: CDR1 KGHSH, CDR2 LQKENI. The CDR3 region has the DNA TGTGCCAGCTCACGGGACAGAACCTCCTACGAGCAGTACTTC. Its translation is CASSRDRTSYEQYF. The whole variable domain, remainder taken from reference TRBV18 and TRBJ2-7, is NAGVMQNPRHLVRRRGQEARLRCSPMKGHSHVYWYRQLPEEGLKFMVYLQKENIIDESGMPKERFSAEFPKEGPSILRIQQVVRGDSAAYFCASSRDRTSYEQYFGPGTRLTVT.